This T cell receptor beta chain was identified in a study of Ad26.COV2.S vaccination and SARS-CoV-2 variants. In the case of this clone: Its cognate antigen is unknown.

Treatment noted: roughly 18 received Ad26.COV2.S at low or high dose, single or two shots; several received placebo; per-sample allocation not given. Day 63 following the first vaccine or placebo injection was when the samples were taken. The donor was a Boston adult aged 18-55 years. CDR3 length equals 13 residues. Germline-derived CDR1 and CDR2 are MNHEY and SVGAGI. V was clipped by 6 bases and J by 2 bases, with 10 bases between them. Study conclusions and caveats: The TCR breadth and depth analyses may have understated or missed part of the total T cell responses. There was reportedly substantial breadth in spike-specific CD8+ and CD4+ T cell responses after vaccination.

Sequencing was performed with immunoSEQ multiplex PCR; in TCRdb, only in-frame clones are kept and a portion is missing. The table shows about 350,000 clones, with more than 85% occurring only once. This chain joins TRBV6-5 and TRBJ1-1; D unresolved. The sample consisted of peripheral blood, taken in a trial of Ad26.COV2.S vaccine versus placebo. The TCR originated in a person between 18 and 60 years old who received the Ad26.COV2.S COVID-19 vaccine or a placebo. For the CDR3, the DNA is TGTGCCAGCAGCTACGGCAGTAACACTGAAGCTTTCTTT. Its translation: CASSYGSNTEAFF.